The rows below give T cell receptor beta chains drawn from one sample of a study of blood T cell repertoires in COVID-19. Profiled with immunoSEQ multiplex PCR; TCRdb holds only in-frame clones, not every one. The data hold 85,000 to 95,000 clones, with 72% observed a single time. The sequenced sample was peripheral blood. Every receptor here comes from an elderly woman with acute or convalescent COVID-19. CDR3s include the opening cysteine and the closing phenylalanine or tryptophan. A D gene is named only where the DNA matches it firmly. Expanded clones get a size class; other rows say once, few or many, or leave the size out.

J | size | V | D | CDR3 | DNA
TRBJ1-1 | - | TRBV27 | - | CASSYRTDKNTEAFF | TGTGCCAGCAGCTACAGGACAGATAAAAACACTGAAGCTTTCTTT
TRBJ2-5 | once | TRBV5-1 | - | CASSWAYQETQYF | TGCGCCAGCAGCTGGGCGTACCAAGAGACCCAGTACTTC
TRBJ1-2 | - | TRBV6-2/TRBV6-3 | - | CASSYSGQYGYTF | TGTGCCAGCAGTTACTCCGGACAGTATGGCTACACCTTC
TRBJ2-1 | - | TRBV7-3 | TRBD2 | CASSSSGTRGEQFF | TGTGCCAGCAGCTCCTCCGGGACTAGGGGCGAGCAGTTCTTC
TRBJ2-3 | - | TRBV4-3 | TRBD2 | CASSPGGLADTDTQYF | TGCGCCAGCAGCCCGGGGGGACTAGCGGACACAGATACGCAGTATTTT
TRBJ1-1 | - | TRBV5-1 | TRBD1 | CASGGQGSGFMNTEAFF | TGCGCCAGCGGGGGACAGGGCTCCGGATTTATGAACACTGAAGCTTTCTTT
TRBJ2-7 | - | TRBV7-2 | TRBD2 | CASSSWTSGSYEQYF | TGTGCCAGCAGCTCCTGGACTAGCGGGTCCTACGAGCAGTACTTC
TRBJ2-1 | - | TRBV28 | - | CASSSPRDSSDGTNEQFF | TGTGCCAGCAGTTCCCCCCGGGACTCATCCGATGGAACAAATGAGCAGTTCTTC
TRBJ2-3 | - | TRBV7-8 | TRBD2 | CASSRTSTDTQYF | TGTGCCAGCAGCCGGACTAGTACAGATACGCAGTATTTT
TRBJ1-3 | - | TRBV9 | - | CASSVSGGNGNTIYF | TGTGCCAGCAGCGTATCGGGGGGGAATGGAAACACCATATATTTT
TRBJ1-5 | - | TRBV2 | - | CASSDWTANQPQHF | TGTGCCAGCAGTGATTGGACAGCAAATCAGCCCCAGCATTTT
TRBJ2-5 | - | TRBV11-3 | TRBD1 | CASSPHRGTETQYF | TGTGCCAGCAGCCCACACAGGGGTACAGAGACCCAGTACTTC